The 25 T cell receptor beta chains below all came from one sample that was sequenced in a study of shared clonotypes between healthy human individuals. Terminally differentiated effector memory CD45RA+ cells were left out of the naive CD8 fraction, which was CD45RO-negative and positively selected for CCR7. Profiled with immunoSEQ multiplex PCR; TCRdb holds only in-frame clones, not every one. The sample contains around 1.9 million clones, around 93% of which appear only once. Input material: naive CD8+ T cells from PBMCs. These receptors originate from a man between 18 and 35 years old in good health. Some clones in this sample may be carry-over from other donors' samples.

The genes are TRBV13 and TRBJ1-4; D uncertain. V shed 5 bases and J shed 8 bases, with 18 bases lying between them. The CDR3 has 15 residues. Per germline, CDR1 PRHDT and CDR2 FYEKMQ (reference sequence). This CDR3 reads CASSHREYGKEKLFF. Here the CDR3 DNA reads TGTGCCAGCAGCCACCGGGAGTATGGGAAGGAAAAACTGTTTTTT. Variable domain in full (rest from reference TRBV13 and TRBJ1-4): AAGVIQSPRHLIKEKRETATLKCYPIPRHDTVYWYQQGPGQDPQFLISFYEKMQSDKGSIPDRFSAQQFSDYHSELNMSSLELGDSALYFCASSHREYGKEKLFFGSGTQLSVL.

This sequence joins TRBV4-2 and TRBJ2-5; 9 nucleotides align to TRBD2. CDR1 LGHNA and CDR2 YNFKEQ come from the germline V gene. The length of the CDR3 is 16 residues. Trimming removed 5 bases from V and 5 bases from J; junction bases left unmatched: 12. This chain's CDR3 is CASSVAVAGEGETQYF. CDR3 coding DNA: TGTGCCAGCAGCGTCGCGGTAGCGGGAGAGGGGGAGACCCAGTACTTC.

V is TRBV6-6 and J is TRBJ2-2; 8 nucleotides match TRBD2. Germline-derived CDR1 and CDR2 are MNHNY and SVGAGI (reference sequence). The CDR3 is 15 amino acids. V trimming: 2 bases; J trimming: 3 bases; junction bases outside the gene matches: 2. CDR3 DNA sequence: TGTGCCAGCAGTTACACGGGAGGGGACACCGGGGAGCTGTTTTTT. This gives the protein CASSYTGGDTGELFF.

This chain joins TRBV5-1 and TRBJ2-3, with 9 bases that match TRBD1. Losses at the gene ends were 1 base for V and 1 base for J; bases not matched to a gene: 1. The length of the CDR3 is 15 residues. Per germline, CDR1 SGHRS and CDR2 YFSETQ. The chain's CDR3 is CASSLWTGGTDTQYF. CDR3 coding DNA: TGCGCCAGCAGCTTGTGGACAGGGGGCACAGATACGCAGTATTTT.

The V call is TRBV7-8, the J call TRBJ2-2; 11 positions agree with TRBD2. This CDR3 contains 16 residues. CDR1 and CDR2 (germline): SGHVS, FQNEAQ. Losses at the gene ends were 1 base for V and 6 bases for J; bases not matched to a gene: 4. The CDR3 nucleotides read TGTGCCAGCAGCTTAGTACTAGCGGGAGTCCCCGGGGAGCTGTTTTTT. Its protein product is CASSLVLAGVPGELFF.

This clone occurred a few times. The V gene is TRBV7-9, the J gene TRBJ2-1; D uncertain. This CDR3 is built from 12 residues. Trimming removed 10 bases from V and 3 bases from J, with 10 bases in between. CDR1 is SEHNR and CDR2 is FQNEAQ in the germline V gene (reference sequence). The DNA of the CDR3 is TGTGCCAACGGCTTGGGCTACAATGAGCAGTTCTTC. This sequence encodes CANGLGYNEQFF.

This rearrangement joins TRBV7-2 to TRBJ1-2; possible D gene TRBD1, 6 bases. Germline V gives CDR1 SGHTA, CDR2 FQGNSA. V lost 2 bases and J 6 bases, leaving 19 bases between the germline ends. The CDR3 covers 16 residues. The CDR3 protein is CASSLLRITGLDGYTF. DNA for the CDR3: TGTGCCAGCAGCTTATTACGGATTACAGGGCTAGATGGCTACACCTTC.

The chain uses TRBV27 and TRBJ2-2; D is ambiguous. The CDR3 has 15 residues. V lost 6 bases and J 0 bases, leaving 11 bases between the germline ends. Germline V gene lookup returns CDR1 MNHEY and CDR2 SMNVEV (reference sequence). Written as DNA, the CDR3 is TGTGCCAGCAGCCCCCTGCAGGCGAACACCGGGGAGCTGTTTTTT. As protein: CASSPLQANTGELFF.

Notes on this clone: This CDR3 is also generated by other DNA sequences in the sample. The chain uses TRBV7-9 and TRBJ2-5; the D gene is possibly TRBD1 (5 bases). With 8 bases removed from V and 5 bases from J, the gap between germline ends came to 9 bases. The CDR3 covers 11 residues. Germline-derived CDR1 and CDR2 are SEHNR and FQNEAQ (reference sequence). CDR3 region: CASSGLETQYF. The CDR3 DNA follows: TGTGCCAGCTCAGGGCTCGAGACCCAGTACTTC.

This chain connects TRBV27 to TRBJ2-1; D not resolved. The V gene's germline CDR1 is MNHEY and CDR2 SMNVEV (reference sequence). Trimming removed 4 bases at V and 0 bases at J, with 10 bases between. The length of the CDR3 is 15 residues. Written as DNA, the CDR3 is TGTGCCAGCAGTTGGTCTAGTGGCTCCTACAATGAGCAGTTCTTC. Amino acid sequence: CASSWSSGSYNEQFF.

The chain has TRBV5-6 and TRBJ2-5; TRBD2 aligns across 8 bases. With 2 bases clipped from V and 4 bases from J, the junction kept 4 bases outside the gene matches. Looked up from germline, CDR1 is SGHDT and CDR2 is YYEEEE. The CDR3 length is 14 residues. For the CDR3, the DNA is TGTGCCAGCAGCTTCCGGGGGGGAGTAGAGACCCAGTACTTC. Its protein is CASSFRGGVETQYF. Supplemented by reference TRBV5-6 and TRBJ2-5, the full variable domain reads DAGVTQSPTHLIKTRGQQVTLRCSPKSGHDTVSWYQQALGQGPQFIFQYYEEEERQRGNFPDRFSGHQFPNYSSELNVNALLLGDSALYLCASSFRGGVETQYFGPGTRLLVL.

V is TRBV10-3 and J is TRBJ1-4; tentatively, D is TRBD1 (5 bases). Germline values: CDR1 ENHRY, CDR2 SYGVKD. CDR3 length equals 21 residues. V was clipped by 2 bases and J by 3 bases, with 28 bases between them. CDR3 amino acids: CAISETNPAGEVYGSNEKLFF. The DNA of the CDR3 is TGTGCCATCAGTGAGACAAATCCGGCGGGGGAGGTTTACGGTTCTAATGAAAAACTGTTTTTT.

This chain joins TRBV15 and TRBJ1-2; D perhaps matches TRBD1 (6 bases). There are 15 residues in the CDR3. Trimming removed 3 bases at V and 7 bases at J, with 18 bases between. Germline-derived CDR1 and CDR2 are LNHNV and YYDKDF (reference sequence). CDR3 amino acids: CATSSEGGYPFGYTF. CDR3 bases: TGTGCCACCAGCAGTGAAGGGGGTTATCCGTTTGGCTACACCTTC. Full variable domain (rest looked up from reference TRBV15 and TRBJ1-2): DAMVIQNPRYQVTQFGKPVTLSCSQTLNHNVMYWYQQKSSQAPKLLFHYYDKDFNNEADTPDNFQSRRPNTSFCFLDIRSPGLGDTAMYLCATSSEGGYPFGYTFGSGTRLTVV.

The chain joins TRBV5-5 to TRBJ2-5; 7 positions match TRBD1. The trim removed 0 bases at V and 5 bases at J, leaving 4 bases unmatched. Germline loops: CDR1 SGHKS, CDR2 YYEKEE (reference sequence). The CDR3 consists of 14 residues. The CDR3 spells CASSLGQGLETQYF. The CDR3 coding sequence is TGTGCCAGCAGCTTGGGACAGGGTTTGGAGACCCAGTACTTC.

The chain combines TRBV9 with TRBJ2-3, with 8 bases matching TRBD1. Germline V gene data show CDR1 as SGDLS and CDR2 as YYNGEE. This CDR3 is built from 15 residues. Germline trimming cut 3 bases from V and 2 bases from J; bases unmatched to any gene: 5. In DNA, the CDR3 is TGTGCCAGCAGCGCGGGACAGGCTTACACAGATACGCAGTATTTT. It translates to CASSAGQAYTDTQYF.

DNA of the CDR3: TGTGCCATCAGTGAGTCAATAGACAGCCCCAGGGATACGCAGTATTTT. This translates into CAISESIDSPRDTQYF. The chain joins TRBV10-3 to TRBJ2-3; TRBD1 is a possible D gene (5 bases). This CDR3 spans 16 amino acids. Trimming left V 0 bases short and J 6 bases short, with 16 bases between. Germline V gene data show CDR1 as ENHRY and CDR2 as SYGVKD.

The genes are TRBV6-6 and TRBJ2-1, with D possibly called TRBD1 or TRBD2 (5 bases each). This CDR3 has 14 residues. The V end was cut by 7 bases, the J end by 7 bases, with 17 bases between. Germline values: CDR1 MNHNY, CDR2 SVGAGI (reference sequence). CDR3 protein: CASMRGDIRNEQFF. The DNA of the CDR3 is TGTGCCAGCATGCGAGGGGATATTCGGAATGAGCAGTTCTTC.

This chain uses TRBV7-2 with TRBJ1-1; unclear D gene. This CDR3 region has 14 residues. In germline, CDR1 is SGHTA, CDR2 FQGNSA. V lost 5 bases and J lost 3, with 13 bases in between. The CDR3 protein is CASSTRTEYTEAFF. The CDR3 nucleotides are TGTGCCAGCAGCACCCGGACGGAGTACACTGAAGCTTTCTTT.

The chain employs TRBV7-3 and TRBJ2-1, with unresolved D. Trimming shortened V by 2 bases and J by 0 bases, and 11 bases separated the two germline ends. The CDR3 contains 16 residues. In germline, CDR1 is SGHTA, CDR2 FQGTGA. The CDR3 reads CASSLSPQSSYNEQFF. The CDR3 DNA follows: TGTGCCAGCAGCTTATCCCCGCAGAGCTCCTACAATGAGCAGTTCTTC.

The chain links TRBV6-4 to TRBJ1-1; D unresolved. Germline V gene data show CDR1 as MRHNA and CDR2 as SNTAGT. Trimming took off 5 bases at V and 5 bases at J, with 12 bases between the two ends. CDR3 length equals 13 residues. This CDR3 reads CASSLTGWTEAFF. The CDR3 DNA follows: TGTGCCAGCAGTCTTACGGGGTGGACTGAAGCTTTCTTT.

To note about this clone: Other DNA sequences in the sample encode the same CDR3. The genes are TRBV29-1 and TRBJ1-2; 9 nucleotides agree with TRBD1. V was pared by 6 bases and J by 7 bases, with 6 bases of the junction left unmatched. The germline V gene has CDR1 SQVTM and CDR2 ANQGSEA. The CDR3 has 12 residues. CDR3 sequence: CSVPGQGGGYTF. The CDR3 DNA reads as TGCAGCGTCCCGGGACAGGGTGGTGGCTACACCTTC.

V and J are TRBV19 and TRBJ1-2; D not resolved. V lost 5 bases and J 4 bases, leaving 8 bases between the germline ends. The CDR3 length is 12 residues. CDR1 is LNHDA, CDR2 SQIVND, per germline (reference sequence). The CDR3 loop reads CASSPGFYGYTF. In DNA form, the CDR3 reads TGTGCCAGTAGTCCGGGATTCTATGGCTACACCTTC.

The chain is built from TRBV19 and TRBJ1-1; 7 nucleotides align to TRBD1. With 3 bases clipped from V and 4 bases from J, the junction kept 2 bases outside the gene matches. The CDR3 has 13 amino acids. The germline V gene encodes CDR1 LNHDA and CDR2 SQIVND (reference sequence). The chain's CDR3 is CASSMEGATEAFF. DNA of the CDR3: TGTGCCAGTAGTATGGAGGGGGCCACTGAAGCTTTCTTT.

This clone came up once. The chain combines TRBV29-1 with TRBJ1-2, with D maybe TRBD1 (6 bases). The germline V and J ends were trimmed by 6 bases and 5 bases, with 13 bases remaining between them. Germline CDR1 and CDR2: SQVTM and ANQGSEA. This CDR3 contains 12 residues. The CDR3 here is CSVTTGLYGYTF. As DNA, the CDR3 is TGCAGCGTGACGACAGGTCTTTATGGCTACACCTTC.

This chain links TRBV5-1 with TRBJ2-3; D perhaps matches TRBD2 (5 bases). The CDR3 runs 16 residues. The V end was cut by 0 bases, the J end by 0 bases, with 11 bases between. Germline V gene data show CDR1 as SGHRS and CDR2 as YFSETQ. The CDR3 DNA reads as TGCGCCAGCAGCTTGGCCGAGGGCGGTAGCACAGATACGCAGTATTTT. Protein product: CASSLAEGGSTDTQYF. Complete variable domain (other parts from reference TRBV5-1 and TRBJ2-3): KAGVTQTPRYLIKTRGQQVTLSCSPISGHRSVSWYQQTPGQGLQFLFEYFSETQRNKGNFPGRFSGRQFSNSRSEMNVSTLELGDSALYLCASSLAEGGSTDTQYFGPGTRLTVL.